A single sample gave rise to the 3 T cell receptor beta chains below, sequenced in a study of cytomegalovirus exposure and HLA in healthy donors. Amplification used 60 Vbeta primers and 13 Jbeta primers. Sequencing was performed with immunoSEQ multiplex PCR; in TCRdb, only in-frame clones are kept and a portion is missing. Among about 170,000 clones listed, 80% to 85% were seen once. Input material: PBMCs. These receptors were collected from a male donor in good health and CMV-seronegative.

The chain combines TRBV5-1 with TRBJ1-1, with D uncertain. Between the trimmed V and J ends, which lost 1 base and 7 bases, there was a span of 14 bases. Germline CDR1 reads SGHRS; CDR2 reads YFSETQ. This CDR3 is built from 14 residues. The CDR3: CASSLSEAEVEAFF. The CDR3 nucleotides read TGCGCCAGCAGCTTGAGCGAGGCGGAGGTTGAAGCTTTCTTT.

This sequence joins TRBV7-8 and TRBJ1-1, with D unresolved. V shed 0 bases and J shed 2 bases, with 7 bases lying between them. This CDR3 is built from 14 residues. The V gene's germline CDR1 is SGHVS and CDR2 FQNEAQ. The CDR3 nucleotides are TGTGCCAGCAGCTTAGCGAGTGTAAACACTGAAGCTTTCTTT. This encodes CASSLASVNTEAFF. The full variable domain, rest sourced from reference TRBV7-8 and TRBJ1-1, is GAGVSQSPRYKVAKRGQDVALRCDPISGHVSLFWYQQALGQGPEFLTYFQNEAQLDKSGLPSDRFFAERPEGSVSTLKIQRTQQEDSAVYLCASSLASVNTEAFFGQGTRLTVV.

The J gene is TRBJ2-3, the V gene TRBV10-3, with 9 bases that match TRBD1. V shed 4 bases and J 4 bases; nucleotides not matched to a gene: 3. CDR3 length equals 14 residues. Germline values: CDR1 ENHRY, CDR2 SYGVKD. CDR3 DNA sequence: TGTGCCATCAGTGGCCGACAGGGGGCAGATACGCAGTATTTT. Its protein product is CAISGRQGADTQYF.